The 8 T cell receptor beta chains below were found in one sample sequenced in a study of blood T cell repertoires in COVID-19. The table came from immunoSEQ multiplex PCR; TCRdb's copy has only in-frame clones and leaves some out. The table has 150,000 or so clones, 85% to 90% seen once. The sample consisted of peripheral blood. Receptors were obtained from an elderly man with acute or convalescent COVID-19.

CDR3 in amino acids: CASTEQVSNQPQHF. CDR3 coding DNA: TGTGCCAGCACTGAGCAGGTTAGCAATCAGCCCCAGCATTTT. The chain carries TRBV2 and TRBJ1-5; D remains ambiguous. V lost 7 bases and J lost 0, with 10 bases in between. The CDR3 runs 14 residues. CDR1 SNHLY and CDR2 FYNNEI come from the germline V gene.

The genes are TRBV14 and TRBJ2-5, with 8 positions matching TRBD2. CDR1 SGHDN and CDR2 FVKESK come from the germline V gene. The CDR3 spans 17 residues. Trimming took 0 bases from V and 2 from J; bases not matched to a gene: 8. The CDR3 loop is CASSQETSGSLQETQYF. The CDR3 DNA follows: TGTGCCAGCAGCCAAGAGACGAGCGGGAGCCTTCAAGAGACCCAGTACTTC.

This chain connects TRBV4-1 to TRBJ1-1, with D maybe TRBD1 (5 bases). CDR1 and CDR2 from the germline V gene are MGHRA and YSYEKL. V lost 4 bases, J lost 5 bases, and 17 bases lay in between. CDR3 length: 15 residues. CDR3 DNA sequence: TGCGCCAGCAGCCCCGGGGGGGGTAAATTTACTGAAGCTTTCTTT. This sequence encodes CASSPGGGKFTEAFF.

The rearrangement links TRBV29-1 to TRBJ1-1; unclear D gene. Germline V gene lookup returns CDR1 SQVTM and CDR2 ANQGSEA. The CDR3 consists of 13 residues. The V end lost 4 bases, the J end lost 3 bases, and 12 bases lay between the germline ends. The CDR3 here is CSVGQVKYTEAFF. Written as DNA, the CDR3 is TGCAGCGTTGGGCAGGTGAAATACACTGAAGCTTTCTTT.

CDR3 DNA: TGTGCCAGCAGAACCCGCGGGGTCGGAGAGACCCAGTACTTC. Its translation: CASRTRGVGETQYF. The rearrangement links TRBV6-9 to TRBJ2-5; TRBD2 might be the D (6 bases). V lost 6 bases and J lost 4, with 15 bases in between. The length of the CDR3 is 14 residues. Germline V lookup: CDR1 MNHGY, CDR2 SVAAGI.

The rearrangement uses TRBV6-4 and TRBJ2-5; D may be TRBD1 (6 bases). V was pared by 6 bases and J by 5 bases, with 19 bases between. The CDR3 has 15 residues. Germline-derived CDR1 and CDR2 are MRHNA and SNTAGT. CDR3 amino acids: CASSETGASRETQYF. The CDR3, as DNA: TGTGCCAGCAGCGAGACAGGTGCCTCGAGGGAGACCCAGTACTTC.

The chain uses TRBV27 and TRBJ2-7; D may be TRBD1 (6 bases). CDR3 length: 18 amino acids. The germline gives CDR1 MNHEY, CDR2 SMNVEV (reference sequence). The V gene lost 9 bases and the J gene lost 3 bases, with 30 bases spanning the gap. CDR3 residues: CASHSGGPYSAILYEQYF. The CDR3 DNA follows: TGTGCCAGTCATAGTGGGGGCCCTTATAGCGCCATCCTCTACGAGCAGTACTTC.

A few counts support this clone. The gene calls are TRBV24-1 and TRBJ2-1, with D perhaps matching TRBD2 (6 bases). The CDR3 runs to 14 residues. V lost 5 bases and J 5 bases, leaving 12 bases between the germline ends. Germline V gene sequence: CDR1 KGHDR, CDR2 SFDVKD. The CDR3 region is CATSGVGGDNEQFF. For the CDR3, the DNA is TGTGCCACCAGTGGTGTCGGCGGGGACAATGAGCAGTTCTTC.